This T cell receptor beta chain was recovered during a study of T cell repertoires in cytomegalovirus infection. The study, taken as a whole, reports: Dominant in the ex vivo response were TCR beta clonotypes restricted by HLA-C and specific for CMV.

TCRdb re-called the reads through MiXCR, storing one row per CDR3 protein. Altogether roughly 570,000 distinct CDR3 sequences are present, approximately 40% being singletons, with the ten largest covering around 50%. Worth noting for this clonotype: What it recognizes is unknown.

This CDR3 comprises 14 residues. With V trimmed by 5 bases and J by 6 bases, 8 bases remained unmatched. CDR1 is SGHVT and CDR2 is SQSDAQ in the germline V gene. The specimen comprised cultured PBMCs, sampled from culture after CMV antigen stimulation. The sequence derives from a human donor in good health (CMV status not recorded). Some clones in this sample may be carry-over from other donors' samples. The chain couples TRBV7-4 to TRBJ2-5; TRBD1 matches 8 bases. The CDR3 nucleotides read TGTGCCAGCAGCCCCATGGACAGGGATAAGACCCAGTACTTC. This sequence encodes CASSPMDRDKTQYF.